Listed here are 26 T cell receptor beta chains from one sample, sequenced in a study of tumor-infiltrating lymphocytes in primary liver carcinoma. The template, about 550 ng total RNA, yielded TCR beta cDNA made with a constant-region primer. Libraries for TCR beta were built through three nested multiplex PCR rounds, which together made up a slightly modified ARM-PCR procedure. The first two PCR rounds used TRBV1-TRBV30 primers with a Cbeta primer, roughly 10 cycles each. Using its own MiXCR run on the multiplex PCR reads, TCRdb lists one record per CDR3 protein. The sample has 200,000 or so distinct CDR3 sequences; roughly two thirds are singletons. The source of the blood RNA was unsorted whole blood, and germline DNA was extracted as well. The sample consisted of peripheral blood. The receptors were gathered from a woman in her sixties or seventies with primary liver carcinoma and hepatitis B virus infection.

This clonotype appeared a few times. V and J are TRBV7-9 and TRBJ2-2; unclear D gene. The germline V gene has CDR1 SEHNR and CDR2 FQNEAQ (reference sequence). Between the trimmed V and J ends, which lost 11 bases and 6 bases, there was a span of 13 bases. CDR3 length equals 12 residues. The CDR3 reads CAPRPTAGELFF. The CDR3 coding sequence is TGTGCCCCCCGCCCGACGGCCGGGGAGCTGTTTTTT.

About this clonotype itself: A much larger clone lies one base from this, so it may be a read error. The J gene is TRBJ2-3, the V gene TRBV30, with D possibly TRBD2 on 6 matching bases. CDR1 is GTSNPN, CDR2 SVGIG, per germline (reference sequence). Trimming took 3 bases from V and 3 from J, leaving 13 bases between them. This CDR3 has 14 residues. CDR3 nucleotides: TGTGCCTGGAGGCGGGAAAGGAAAACAGATACGCAGTATTTT. Its protein product is CAWRRERKTDTQYF.

A word on this clonotype: The junction departs from the called germline gene at one end, perhaps through a read error. The J gene is TRBJ2-1, the V gene TRBV19; D not certain. In germline, CDR1 is LNHDA, CDR2 SQIVND (reference sequence). This CDR3 region has 15 residues. The CDR3 DNA is TGTGCCAGTAGTATCGCGAGTTCTCCCTACAATGGGCAGTTCTTC. Residues: CASSIASSPYNGQFF.

Comment on this clonotype: The junction shows a germline mismatch at one end, possibly a read error. V is TRBV11-2 and J is TRBJ2-5, with D unresolved. This CDR3 is 13 amino acids long. Germline CDR1 is SGHAT and CDR2 is FQNNGV. DNA for the CDR3: TGTACCAGCAGCTGGAAGGAGCAAGGGACCCAGTACTTC. This translates into CTSSWKEQGTQYF.

Notes on this clonotype: This may be a read error: a much more frequent sequence differs by one nucleotide. The CDR3 nucleotides read TGCGCCAGCAGCTTGACAGTTACCCTCCACGAGACCCAGTACTTC. Amino acid sequence: CASSLTVTLHETQYF. The chain carries TRBV5-1 and TRBJ2-5; D gene ambiguous. V lost 1 base to trimming and J lost 5 bases, with 15 bases between them. This CDR3 has 15 amino acids. The germline V gene has CDR1 SGHRS and CDR2 YFSETQ.

This clonotype was recorded at least ten times. The genes are TRBV12-3 or TRBV12-4 and TRBJ1-5; 7 bases align to TRBD1. Trimming took 5 bases from V and 6 from J; bases not matched to a gene: 7. CDR3 length: 14 amino acids. The CDR3 region is CASSLDPGGQPQHF. In DNA, the CDR3 is TGTGCCAGCAGTCTGGACCCAGGGGGTCAGCCCCAGCATTTT.

Comments on this clonotype: At one boundary the junction diverges from the germline segment, which might be a read error. This chain uses TRBV11-2 with TRBJ2-7; unclear D gene. Per germline, CDR1 SGHAT and CDR2 FQNNGV. The CDR3 spans 13 residues. The CDR3 DNA follows: TGTGCCAGCAGCTTAAGGGATTTCTACGAACAGCACTTC. Translating gives CASSLRDFYEQHF. The full variable domain, its missing parts supplied by reference TRBV11-2 and TRBJ2-7, is EAGVAQSPRYKIIEKRQSVAFWCNPISGHATLYWYQQILGQGPKLLIQFQNNGVVDDSQLPKDRFSAERLKGVDSTLKIQPAKLEDSAVYLCASSLRDFYEQHFGPGTRLTVT.

Regarding this clonotype: Sequence at one end of the junction differs from germline and may be a read error. V is TRBV12-3 or TRBV12-4 and J is TRBJ2-6, with D possibly TRBD1 on 5 matching bases. The length of the CDR3 is 15 residues. In nucleotides, the CDR3 is TGTGCCAGCAGCCCCGGAAGAACTGGGGCTAACGTCCTGGCTTTC. Its translation: CASSPGRTGANVLAF.

Details on this clonotype: One end of the junction does not line up with germline, which may come from a read error. DNA of the CDR3: TGTGCCAGCAGCCAAGGGGTTGATACCCACTACTTC. Its translation: CASSQGVDTHYF. The chain recombines TRBV11-2 with TRBJ2-5; possible D gene TRBD1, 5 bases. CDR1 and CDR2 from the germline V gene are SGHAT and FQNNGV. CDR3 length equals 12 residues.

On this clonotype itself: The CDR3 ends on some other residue instead of the conserved phenylalanine or tryptophan, so this is likely a read error. The chain recombines TRBV11-2 with TRBJ2-7, with 7 positions matching TRBD2. J was trimmed by 3 bases and V by 9 bases; bases with no gene match: 17. Germline loops: CDR1 SGHAT, CDR2 FQNNGV. The CDR3 has 16 amino acids. The CDR3 sequence is CASSPLRRETLYEQYY. In DNA form, the CDR3 reads TGTGCCAGTAGCCCCCTTAGGCGGGAGACTCTCTACGAGCAGTACTAC.

Comments on this clonotype: Because it lacks the conserved phenylalanine or tryptophan at the end, this CDR3 is likely a read error. V is TRBV4-1 and J is TRBJ1-5; tentative D call: TRBD1 (6 bases). Germline V gene data show CDR1 as MGHRA and CDR2 as YSYEKL. The CDR3 has 15 amino acids. V lost 6 bases and J 2 bases, leaving 14 bases between the germline ends. Here the CDR3 reads CASRSQDSRNQPQHL. DNA for the CDR3: TGCGCCAGCAGATCCCAGGACAGCCGCAATCAGCCCCAGCATCTT.

The J gene is TRBJ1-2, the V gene TRBV6-5; D possibly corresponds to TRBD1 (5 bases). The V end lost 6 bases, the J end lost 2 bases, and 13 bases lay between the germline ends. CDR1 is MNHEY, CDR2 SVGAGI, per germline. The CDR3 consists of 14 residues. The CDR3 loop reads CASRRTRENYGYTF. The CDR3 DNA follows: TGTGCCAGCAGACGGACACGAGAAAACTATGGCTACACCTTC.

In regard to this clonotype: Sequence at one end of the junction differs from germline and may be a read error. This chain connects TRBV4-1 to TRBJ2-1; perhaps TRBD2 as D (5 bases). CDR3 length: 16 residues. Germline CDR1 is MGHRA and CDR2 is YSYEKL. DNA for the CDR3: TGCACCAGCGGCCCAAGGGAGTTATCTGGGAACAATGGGCAGTTCTTC. Amino acids: CTSGPRELSGNNGQFF.

This clonotype was detected a few times. The chain carries TRBV24-1 and TRBJ2-7; 7 bases are a match to TRBD2. This CDR3 comprises 12 residues. Trimming took 9 bases from V and 5 from J; bases not matched to a gene: 6. Per germline, CDR1 KGHDR and CDR2 SFDVKD. The CDR3 loop is CATGGEGDEQYF. The CDR3 DNA sequence: TGTGCCACCGGGGGGGAAGGTGACGAGCAGTACTTC.

About this clonotype itself: Sequence at one end of the junction differs from germline and may be a read error. The chain is built from TRBV12-3 or TRBV12-4 and TRBJ2-5; D remains unclear. This CDR3 has 13 amino acids. The CDR3 sequence: CVSSLRQSETQYF. The CDR3 nucleotides read TGTGTCAGCAGTTTACGGCAATCAGAGACCCAGTACTTC.

This rearrangement joins TRBV11-1 to TRBJ2-1; TRBD2 matches at 7 bases. The CDR3 contains 16 residues. Germline CDR1 is SGHAT and CDR2 is FQDESV (reference sequence). V lost 5 bases to trimming and J lost 6 bases; unmatched junction nucleotides: 13. CDR3 nucleotide sequence: TGTGCCAGCAGCAAGGGTGCTAGCGGCCCCTTCAATGAGCAGTTCTTC. It is translated as CASSKGASGPFNEQFF.

Worth noting for this clonotype: A single base separates this from a much larger clone, so it may be a read error. V gene TRBV7-8 combines with J gene TRBJ1-5, with 8 bases identical to TRBD1. The CDR3 sequence is 14 residues long. The V gene's germline CDR1 is SGHVS and CDR2 FQNEAQ. CDR3 in amino acids: CPSSLYRGSQPQHF. CDR3 DNA: TGTCCCAGCAGCTTATACAGGGGGAGTCAGCCCCAGCATTTT.

As for this clonotype: An end of the junction differs from the germline gene, which may be a read error. This sequence joins TRBV11-3 and TRBJ2-2, with 7 bases fitting TRBD1. Per the germline V gene, CDR1 is SGHNT and CDR2 is YENEEA. The CDR3 is made up of 14 amino acids. In nucleotides, the CDR3 is TGTGCCAACAGCTTAGTAGGGGGCACCGGGGAGCCGTCCTTT. It codes for CANSLVGGTGEPSF.

This clonotype was detected many times. The rearrangement uses TRBV4-1 and TRBJ2-4, with 9 bases that match TRBD1. The V and J ends lost 2 bases and 6 bases, in that order; junction bases with no gene match: 5. The CDR3 runs 15 residues. Looked up from germline, CDR1 is MGHRA and CDR2 is YSYEKL. CDR3 sequence: CASSQRTGDANIQYF. As DNA, the CDR3 is TGCGCCAGCAGCCAACGGACAGGGGACGCAAACATTCAGTACTTC.

The chain couples TRBV29-1 to TRBJ2-7; 13 bases agree with TRBD2. This CDR3 comprises 15 residues. The germline CDR1 and CDR2 sequences are SQVTM and ANQGSEA. The trim removed 4 bases at V and 7 bases at J, leaving 10 bases unmatched. CDR3 in amino acids: CSVGDRLAGGGEQYF. The CDR3 region has the DNA TGCAGCGTTGGAGATCGACTAGCGGGAGGTGGGGAGCAGTACTTC.

Of note for this clonotype: The junction differs from germline at one of its ends, possibly a read error. The rearrangement joins TRBV11-1 to TRBJ1-1; D possibly corresponds to TRBD1 (5 bases). Germline V gives CDR1 SGHAT, CDR2 FQDESV (reference sequence). The CDR3 has 13 amino acids. CDR3 nucleotides: TGCGCCAGCAGCTTAAGTGGCGGGGTTGGGGCTCTCTTT. As protein: CASSLSGGVGALF.

The chain couples TRBV7-9 to TRBJ1-6; D is ambiguous. The length of the CDR3 is 15 residues. Per the germline V gene, CDR1 is SEHNR and CDR2 is FQNEAQ (reference sequence). The V end was cut by 0 bases, the J end by 9 bases, with 12 bases between. CDR3 DNA sequence: TGTGCCAGCAGCTTAGCAGGGAGTGGTAGTTCACCCCTCCACTTT. Its translation is CASSLAGSGSSPLHF.

The chain uses TRBV20-1 and TRBJ1-1, with D possibly matching TRBD1 (5 bases). The CDR3 is made up of 16 amino acids. Trimming shortened V by 6 bases and J by 3 bases, and 23 bases separated the two germline ends. CDR1 and CDR2 from the germline V gene are DFQATT and SNEGSKA (reference sequence). The CDR3 loop is CSAFASGGDWDTEAFF. CDR3 sequence (DNA): TGCAGTGCCTTCGCATCCGGGGGGGACTGGGACACTGAAGCTTTCTTT.

This clonotype was seen only a few times. Given a much more abundant clone one base away, this may be a read error. V and J are TRBV29-1 and TRBJ2-2; D is possibly TRBD1 (6 bases). Trimming cost V 5 bases and J 5 bases, with 12 bases left between them. Germline V gives CDR1 SQVTM, CDR2 ANQGSEA. The CDR3 loop spans 13 amino acids. The CDR3 sequence: CSVNEQGTGELFF. CDR3 DNA sequence: TGCAGCGTTAACGAACAGGGAACCGGGGAGCTGTTTTTT.

Details on this clonotype: The CDR3 does not end in the conserved phenylalanine or tryptophan, so this is likely a read error. The chain has TRBV5-1 and TRBJ1-4; no reliable D call. The germline gives CDR1 SGHRS, CDR2 YFSETQ. The V end lost 5 bases, the J end lost 7 bases, and 12 bases lay between the germline ends. There are 13 residues in the CDR3. The CDR3 sequence: CASREREAEKLFL. CDR3 sequence (DNA): TGCGCCAGCAGGGAACGGGAGGCTGAAAAACTGTTTTTA.

Concerning this clonotype: At one of its ends the junction is not consistent with the germline gene, which may arise from a read error. The gene calls are TRBV11-2 and TRBJ2-5; the D gene is possibly TRBD1 (6 bases). The CDR3 loop spans 15 amino acids. Germline V gene sequence: CDR1 SGHAT, CDR2 FQNNGV. The CDR3 is CPSSRVEGTGETQYF. As DNA, the CDR3 is TGCCCCAGCAGCCGGGTGGAAGGCACAGGGGAGACCCAGTACTTC.